The sequence of this TCR beta chain was determined in a study of T cells in Graves' hyperthyroidism and ophthalmopathy. The CDR3 has 15 amino acids. Losses at the gene ends were 3 bases for V and 0 bases for J; bases not matched to a gene: 4. Germline V gene lookup returns CDR1 LNHDA and CDR2 SQIVND (reference sequence). TCR beta CDR3 sequences were amplified from RNA transcripts. HTBI primers were the set used in a first-round RT-PCR of the TCR CDR3. TCRdb reanalysed the multiplex PCR reads using MiXCR and keeps one entry per CDR3 protein. This table has more than 550,000 distinct CDR3 sequences, about 17% appearing once. With a duration under 2 months, the hyperthyroidism was newly diagnosed in patients aged 18 to 65. Ahead of any ophthalmopathy symptoms, the blood sample was obtained at the first diagnosis of hyperthyroidism. This clonotype was seen once.

Material for sequencing was blood. The chain joins TRBV19 to TRBJ1-1, with 7 bases fitting TRBD1. This TCR was recovered from a woman in her forties or fifties with Graves' hyperthyroidism that later progressed to Graves' ophthalmopathy. The CDR3 coding sequence is TGTGCCAGTAGTATTCGGACAGGACTGAACACTGAAGCTTTCTTT. Translating gives CASSIRTGLNTEAFF.